The rows below give T cell receptor beta chains drawn from one sample of a study of T-cell memory formation after mild COVID-19. TCRdb re-derived calls from the 5' RACE reads in MiXCR, one entry per CDR3 protein. The sample has 300,000 to 400,000 distinct CDR3 sequences, under 25% seen once. Sequences were obtained from PBMCs or a T cell subset sorted from them (not recorded which). The receptors come from an adult woman who had mild COVID-19 (a few samples of this study predate the infection). Cell type and time point are not known. Each CDR3 is given without its conserved first and last residue.

TRBJ2-5,TRBV20-1,SASRVASETQY
TRBJ1-5,TRBV12-3/TRBV12-4,ASSAGQGHGNQPQH
TRBJ2-3,TRBV19,ASHPLGGGLTDTQY
TRBJ2-2,TRBV7-6,ASSPFMGRDNTGELF
TRBJ2-1,TRBV9,ASSVGERLSYNEQF
TRBJ1-4,TRBV7-9,ASSPPGTRAGEKLF
TRBJ2-5,TRBV7-2,ASSSGSGTETQY
TRBJ2-2,TRBV6-2/TRBV6-3,ASSPTGTRPGELF
TRBJ1-2,TRBV15,ATSRDLTGASGYT
TRBJ2-7,TRBV4-2,ASSQDKSTNYEQY
TRBJ1-4,TRBV5-1,ASSLSTGPPWTNEKLF
TRBJ2-1,TRBV2,ASESYNEQF
TRBJ1-2,TRBV2,AILKQGAGGYT
TRBJ2-5,TRBV7-2,ASSLAVTQY
TRBJ2-3,TRBV29-1,SVEDPTGTTQY
TRBJ2-2,TRBV5-5,ASTPLQGATGELF
TRBJ2-2,TRBV7-9,ASSEPGLALNGELF
TRBJ1-1,TRBV7-9,ASSLVGGRGWSTEAF
TRBJ1-1,TRBV4-2,ASSQDRRRLGTEAF
TRBJ1-1,TRBV29-1,SVPKQTGFGAF
TRBJ1-5,TRBV12-3/TRBV12-4,ASSPDGYSNQPQH
TRBJ2-5,TRBV7-9,ASTPGGIETQY
TRBJ2-4,TRBV2,ASSEWRELNIQY
TRBJ2-7,TRBV3-1,ASSQAFSWAGSNEQY
TRBJ2-5,TRBV3-1,ASSQGPGSVEETQY
TRBJ1-4,TRBV15,ATSRDVGAEKLF
TRBJ1-5,TRBV20-1,SASPEKVFSNQPQH
TRBJ2-2,TRBV7-3,ASSSDNTGELF
TRBJ2-7,TRBV5-6,ASSFTLSSYEQY
TRBJ1-5,TRBV10-3,AIRVPPKRYSNQPQH
TRBJ2-2,TRBV7-9,ASIKTGVTGELF